This is a list of T cell receptor beta chains from one sample in a study of radiotherapy plus CTLA-4 blockade in lung cancer. Measured with immunoSEQ multiplex PCR; TCRdb has only the in-frame clones, and not every one. The sample holds roughly 97,000 clones, around 79% seen once. Here the sequenced sample was peripheral blood, taken from a patient treated with radiotherapy plus ipilimumab. The source of these receptors is a human donor with non-small cell lung cancer who had a partial response to radiotherapy plus ipilimumab. Some clones in this sample may be carry-over from other donors' samples. Each CDR3 is given with its conserved first and last residue. A D gene is named only where the DNA matches it firmly. Clone size appears in some rows only: once, few, many, or a class for an expanded clone.

j_gene	abundance	v_gene	d_gene	CDR3nt	CDR3aa
TRBJ2-7	.	TRBV10-2	TRBD2	TGCGCCAGCAGTGAGATAGGGAGGGGAGGCTACGAGCAGTACTTC	CASSEIGRGGYEQYF
TRBJ1-4	few	TRBV28	.	TGTGCCAGCAGTTTAGGGGGGGGCAATGAAAAACTGTTTTTT	CASSLGGGNEKLFF
TRBJ2-2	.	TRBV29-1	TRBD1	TGCAGCGTTGAAGGGGACAGCACCGGGGAGCTGTTTTTT	CSVEGDSTGELFF
TRBJ2-3	few	TRBV4-3	TRBD2	TGCGCCAGCAGCCAAGATAGCGGGGGGGCCCGGTATTATTTT	CASSQDSGGARYYF
TRBJ2-3	.	TRBV5-1	.	TGCGCCAGCAGTCCAAGCGGAAGCACAGATACGCAGTATTTT	CASSPSGSTDTQYF
TRBJ1-1	.	TRBV28	.	TGTGCCACCCGGCCGCTCGGACAGAAGAACACTGAAGCTTTCTTT	CATRPLGQKNTEAFF
TRBJ2-5	.	TRBV7-9	.	TGTGCCAGCAGCGCAGGACAGACCCCTAAAGAGACCCAGTACTTC	CASSAGQTPKETQYF
TRBJ2-7	once	TRBV9	.	TGTGCCAGCAGCCCCCGGGTTGCGGGAACCTACGAGCAGTACTTC	CASSPRVAGTYEQYF
TRBJ1-5	.	TRBV28	.	TGTGCCAGCAGTATAACAGGGCAAGGGAATCAGCCCCAGCATTTT	CASSITGQGNQPQHF
TRBJ1-4	few	TRBV30	.	TGTGCCTGGAGTGTACTGAGGAATGAAAAACTGTTTTTT	CAWSVLRNEKLFF
TRBJ2-7	.	TRBV5-6	.	TGTGCCAGCAGCTTGGGCCGGAACCCCGGACAGTTCTACGAGCAGTACTTC	CASSLGRNPGQFYEQYF
TRBJ2-7	few	TRBV5-1	TRBD2	TGCGCCAGCAGCACCGGGACTAGCGGCTCCTACGAGCAGTACTTC	CASSTGTSGSYEQYF
TRBJ2-1	.	TRBV7-3	TRBD2	TGTGCCAGCAGCTCCGGACTAGCGGGCCATGAGCAGTTCTTC	CASSSGLAGHEQFF
TRBJ1-2	.	TRBV7-8	TRBD1	TGTGCCAGCAGCTTACAGGGGGTCGGAGGCTACACCTTC	CASSLQGVGGYTF
TRBJ1-6	.	TRBV10-3	.	TGTGCCATCATCGAGGGGGGGGGCGACAATTCACCCCTCCACTTT	CAIIEGGGDNSPLHF
TRBJ2-1	.	TRBV20-1	.	TGCAGTGCCATTACCGGGATCGTGATGTTCTTC	CSAITGIVMFF
TRBJ2-5	.	TRBV11-2	.	TGTGCCAGCAGCCCCTGGATGGGGAGGCAAGAGACCCAGTACTTC	CASSPWMGRQETQYF
TRBJ2-1	.	TRBV9	.	TGTGCCAGCAGCGTATTAGCGAGGAATGAGCAGTTCTTC	CASSVLARNEQFF
TRBJ2-1	.	TRBV7-3	TRBD2	TGTGCCACCCGAGCGGGAGCTTCCAGCAATGAGCAGTTCTTC	CATRAGASSNEQFF
TRBJ1-3	few	TRBV2	.	TGTGCCAGCAGTGACGTCAGGACTGCGGGAAACACCATATATTTT	CASSDVRTAGNTIYF
TRBJ2-3	.	TRBV19	TRBD2	TGTGCCAGTAGCGGGAGGCCGCCCACAGATACGCAGTATTTT	CASSGRPPTDTQYF
TRBJ2-1	.	TRBV5-1	TRBD2	TGCGCCAGCAACCGGGGTGGCGGGGGGGCCCTGAGTGAGCAGTTCTTC	CASNRGGGGALSEQFF
TRBJ2-7	.	TRBV2	TRBD2	TGTGCCAGCAGTGCCGTGCGGGGGGGCACCTACGAGCAGTACTTC	CASSAVRGGTYEQYF
TRBJ2-3	.	TRBV27	.	TGTGCCAGCAGTCCCCTCCCCGGCACAGATACGCAGTATTTT	CASSPLPGTDTQYF
TRBJ1-5	.	TRBV19	.	TGTGCCAGTAGTATTACCAGGGAAAATCAGCCCCAGCATTTT	CASSITRENQPQHF
TRBJ2-1	.	TRBV6-4	TRBD2	TGTGCCAGCAGTGACTCGAGGGGCGGGGGGAAAGTACGGTATGAGCAGTTCTTC	CASSDSRGGGKVRYEQFF
TRBJ1-1	.	TRBV11-2	.	TGTGCCAGCAGCTTATCAGGGGAGGAAGCTTTCTTT	CASSLSGEEAFF
TRBJ1-3	once	TRBV10-3	.	TGTGCCATCAGTGCGCAAAAGGTACGGGACACCATATATTTT	CAISAQKVRDTIYF
TRBJ2-7	.	TRBV29-1	TRBD1	TGCAGCGTTGTTCCGGACAGGGGCGAGCAGTACTTC	CSVVPDRGEQYF
TRBJ2-5	.	TRBV18	TRBD2	TGTGCCAGCTCACCACCTTCGGTAGCGGGGGGACAAGAGACCCAGTACTTC	CASSPPSVAGGQETQYF
TRBJ2-5	.	TRBV29-1	.	TGCAGCGTTGTCATTTCAGATTTTCCTCAGCAAGAGACCCAGTACTTC	CSVVISDFPQQETQYF
TRBJ2-5	.	TRBV15	TRBD1	TGTGCCACCAGCCAACCGGGACAGACCCAAGAGACCCAGTACTTC	CATSQPGQTQETQYF
TRBJ1-5	.	TRBV19	TRBD1	TGTGCCAGTAAACGAACGGGACAGGGGTCATCCTGGAACAATCAGCCCCAGCATTTT	CASKRTGQGSSWNNQPQHF
TRBJ2-7	few	TRBV7-9	.	TGTGCCAGCGAGGACTATCTCAGCGAGCAGTACTTC	CASEDYLSEQYF
TRBJ1-1	few	TRBV27	.	TGTGCCAGCAGGTCAGGCAGGTCCAACACTGAAGCTTTCTTT	CASRSGRSNTEAFF
TRBJ1-1	.	TRBV14	.	TGTGCCAGCAGCTACTACAGGACGAAGGACACTGAAGCTTTCTTT	CASSYYRTKDTEAFF
TRBJ2-5	.	TRBV19	.	TGTGCCAGTAGTATCGTCGGGCAGGGAATACAAGAGACCCAGTACTTC	CASSIVGQGIQETQYF
TRBJ1-4	.	TRBV19	TRBD1	TGTGCCAGTACCAAGGACAGGACCCCGGAAAAACTGTTTTTT	CASTKDRTPEKLFF
TRBJ2-1	.	TRBV6-5	TRBD2	TGTGCCAGCAGCCCGGGACTAGCATGGCGTGAGCAGTTCTTC	CASSPGLAWREQFF
TRBJ1-1	.	TRBV6-5	.	TGTGCCAGCAAGCTAGGACAGCCGAGGAACACTGAAGCTTTCTTT	CASKLGQPRNTEAFF
TRBJ2-4	.	TRBV6-5	.	TGTGCCAGCAGTTACTCGGGCGCTTCCAAAAACATTCAGTACTTC	CASSYSGASKNIQYF
TRBJ1-5	.	TRBV27	.	TGTGCCAGCAGAGTACAGGTCAATCAGCCCCAGCATTTT	CASRVQVNQPQHF
TRBJ2-1	.	TRBV27	TRBD2	TGTGCCAGCAGTGGACTAGCGGGAGGGCCTGAGTTCTTC	CASSGLAGGPEFF
TRBJ2-1	.	TRBV5-4	TRBD1	TGTGCCAGCAGCTTATTGCAACGCGCCGGGACAGCATACAATGAGCAGTTCTTC	CASSLLQRAGTAYNEQFF
TRBJ2-1	few	TRBV7-8	TRBD2	TGTGCCAGCAGCTTTTCCCGGACTAGCGGGGGGGCCTACAATGAGCAGTTCTTC	CASSFSRTSGGAYNEQFF
TRBJ2-1	once	TRBV29-1	.	TGCAGCGTTGAAGAGGGAGGGGGGCTTGAGCAGTTCTTC	CSVEEGGGLEQFF
TRBJ1-1	.	TRBV6-5	TRBD1	TGTGCCAGCAGTTATTCCGGGACAGGGAGGGACACTGAAGCTTTCTTT	CASSYSGTGRDTEAFF